This TCR beta chain emerged from a study of beta chain features in type 1 diabetes. Study conclusions and caveats: Among patients, naive, central memory and Treg TCRB repertoires appeared more similar than among healthy donors. Among patients with Type 1 diabetes, TCRB CDR3s were moderately but significantly shorter in every one of the four CD4+ subsets.

Expressed TCRB transcripts were sequenced after all isolated RNA was converted to cDNA. Generated by immunoSEQ multiplex PCR, the TCRdb table keeps only in-frame clones and is missing some. The repertoire holds 400,000 or so clones, with around 10% as singletons. This clone was observed a few times. The antigen is unknown. The sample contains more than one DNA sequence encoding this CDR3. Germline V lookup: CDR1 LGHNA, CDR2 YNFKEQ. The length of the CDR3 is 13 residues. V gave up 1 base and J gave up 3 bases, with 5 bases separating them. The sequence was obtained from a man in his thirties or forties with type 1 diabetes. The rearrangement joins TRBV4-2 to TRBJ2-3; D remains ambiguous. Source material: central memory CD4+ T cells from blood. The CDR3 sequence is CASSQAVTDTQYF. CDR3 nucleotides: TGTGCCAGCAGCCAAGCGGTAACAGATACGCAGTATTTT.